A single sample gave rise to the 29 T cell receptor beta chains below, sequenced in a study of cytomegalovirus exposure and HLA in healthy donors. This PCR relied on a set of 60 Vbeta primers and 13 Jbeta primers. TCRdb's copy holds only in-frame clones and misses some; the assay was immunoSEQ multiplex PCR. This repertoire shows around 140,000 clones, about two thirds found once; its top ten account for approximately 1.6%. The sequencing input was PBMCs. Receptors originate from a woman aged 18-35 years in good health and CMV-seronegative.

This clone has just one count. The V and J genes are TRBV9 and TRBJ1-4; 8 positions match TRBD1. The V segment lost 0 bases and the J segment 5 bases; nucleotides outside the gene matches: 6. Germline lookup yields CDR1 SGDLS and CDR2 YYNGEE. This CDR3 has 16 residues. This chain's CDR3 is CASSVGLGQENEKLFF. DNA for the CDR3: TGTGCCAGCAGCGTAGGTTTGGGACAGGAGAATGAAAAACTGTTTTTT.

This chain links TRBV28 with TRBJ1-1; tentatively, D is TRBD1 (5 bases). V lost 1 base to trimming and J lost 6 bases, with 12 bases between them. The CDR3 has 14 amino acids. Germline V gene sequence: CDR1 MDHEN, CDR2 SYDVKM. CDR3 DNA: TGTGCCAGCAGTTTATCGGCGGGGCAGGCTGAAGCTTTCTTT. It specifies CASSLSAGQAEAFF.

The rearrangement links TRBV11-3 to TRBJ2-2; 8 bases line up with TRBD2. This CDR3 contains 15 residues. The V segment lost 7 bases and the J segment 4 bases; nucleotides outside the gene matches: 8. Germline CDR1 is SGHNT and CDR2 is YENEEA. CDR3 sequence reads: CASTPGGGITGELFF. The CDR3 DNA is TGTGCCAGCACCCCCGGGGGGGGGATCACCGGGGAGCTGTTTTTT.

CDR3 protein: CASSVAGEGGNEQFF. The DNA of the CDR3 is TGTGCCAGCAGCGTAGCGGGTGAGGGAGGCAATGAGCAGTTCTTC. V and J are TRBV9 and TRBJ2-1; perhaps TRBD2 as D (6 bases). Germline assignment: CDR1 SGDLS and CDR2 YYNGEE. The CDR3 is 15 amino acids. With 0 bases removed from V and 6 bases from J, the gap between germline ends came to 13 bases.

The chain uses TRBV12-1 and TRBJ1-2. TRBV12-1 corresponds to a pseudogene. The CDR3 spans 12 residues. Here the CDR3 DNA reads TGTGCCAGCAGCCTCCGGGACTATGGCTACACCTTC. Protein product: CASSLRDYGYTF.

The gene calls are TRBV5-8 and TRBJ2-7; perhaps TRBD1 as D (6 bases). V lost 0 bases to trimming and J lost 3 bases, with 16 bases between them. This CDR3 has 16 residues. Germline assignment: CDR1 SGHTS and CDR2 YDEGEE. The CDR3 spells CASSLGVQGPLYEQYF. CDR3 in DNA: TGTGCCAGCAGCTTGGGGGTACAGGGTCCTCTCTACGAGCAGTACTTC.

The chain is built from TRBV5-1 and TRBJ1-1, with D hard to call. CDR1 and CDR2 from the germline V gene are SGHRS and YFSETQ. V was cut by 4 bases and J by 0 bases, with 13 bases left in between. CDR3 length: 15 amino acids. The CDR3 sequence is CASSAFANMNTEAFF. DNA of the CDR3: TGCGCCAGCAGCGCTTTTGCCAACATGAACACTGAAGCTTTCTTT. Full variable domain (rest looked up from reference TRBV5-1 and TRBJ1-1): KAGVTQTPRYLIKTRGQQVTLSCSPISGHRSVSWYQQTPGQGLQFLFEYFSETQRNKGNFPGRFSGRQFSNSRSEMNVSTLELGDSALYLCASSAFANMNTEAFFGQGTRLTVV.

The chain joins TRBV6-4 to TRBJ1-6; D possibly corresponds to TRBD1 (5 bases). Germline lookup yields CDR1 MRHNA and CDR2 SNTAGT. CDR3 length equals 15 residues. V lost 4 bases and J lost 8, with 15 bases in between. CDR3 sequence (DNA): TGTGCCAGCAGTGCTACAGGCGGCGTTGATTCACCCCTCCACTTT. Its translation is CASSATGGVDSPLHF.

V is TRBV5-1 and J is TRBJ1-5; no firm D call. Germline CDR1 SGHRS, CDR2 YFSETQ. The V end was cut by 0 bases, the J end by 4 bases, with 5 bases between. The CDR3 runs 13 residues. DNA of the CDR3: TGCGCCAGCAGCTTGGCCACTAATCAGCCCCAGCATTTT. Translated, it gives CASSLATNQPQHF.

The rearrangement uses TRBV18 and TRBJ2-7, with TRBD1 as a possible D gene (5 bases). Germline V gene data show CDR1 as KGHSH and CDR2 as LQKENI. The V gene lost 4 bases and the J gene lost 10 bases, with 14 bases spanning the gap. The CDR3 spans 12 residues. In DNA form, the CDR3 reads TGTGCCAGCTCACTTCCAGGGCAGAGTCAGTACGTC. This sequence encodes CASSLPGQSQYV.

The CDR3 protein is CASSEYRAGNTIYF. The CDR3, as DNA: TGTGCCAGCAGTGAGTACAGGGCTGGAAACACCATATATTTT. The chain has TRBV25-1 and TRBJ1-3, with D possibly TRBD1 on 6 matching bases. With 3 bases removed from V and 2 bases from J, the gap between germline ends came to 8 bases. Germline CDR1 and CDR2: MGHDK and SYGVNS. The CDR3 is 14 amino acids.

The J gene is TRBJ1-2, the V gene TRBV28, with unresolved D. The germline V gene encodes CDR1 MDHEN and CDR2 SYDVKM. Trimming removed 4 bases at V and 0 bases at J, with 12 bases between. The CDR3 totals 15 residues. CDR3 loop: CASSSTSASNYGYTF. The CDR3 nucleotides read TGTGCCAGCAGTTCAACAAGTGCCTCTAACTATGGCTACACCTTC.

J is TRBJ1-5 and V is TRBV28, with TRBD1 as a possible D gene (6 bases). The CDR3 totals 13 residues. The V and J ends lost 7 bases and 6 bases respectively, with 13 bases between them. Germline CDR1 MDHEN, CDR2 SYDVKM. This CDR3 reads CASTTTGIQPQHF. DNA for the CDR3: TGTGCCAGCACCACTACAGGGATTCAGCCCCAGCATTTT.

The chain carries TRBV7-2 and TRBJ2-7; D is possibly TRBD2 (6 bases). Germline-derived CDR1 and CDR2 are SGHTA and FQGNSA. CDR3 size: 15 residues. V lost 3 bases and J 4 bases, leaving 16 bases between the germline ends. CDR3 protein: CASSFSGTGEYEQYF. DNA of the CDR3: TGTGCCAGCAGCTTTTCAGGGACTGGGGAGTACGAGCAGTACTTC. Looking up the rest from reference TRBV7-2 and TRBJ2-7 gives the full variable domain: GAGVSQSPSNKVTEKGKDVELRCDPISGHTALYWYRQSLGQGLEFLIYFQGNSAPDKSGLPSDRFSAERTGGSVSTLTIQRTQQEDSAVYLCASSFSGTGEYEQYFGPGTRLTVT.

This clone was observed a single time. The chain's CDR3 is CASSPRGIGGTGELFF. The CDR3 DNA reads TGTGCCAGCAGCCCCCGAGGGATCGGGGGGACCGGGGAGCTGTTTTTT. V gene TRBV7-8 combines with J gene TRBJ2-2; TRBD2 aligns across 7 bases. The CDR3 length is 16 residues. Germline loops: CDR1 SGHVS, CDR2 FQNEAQ. After removal of 5 bases from V and 5 bases from J, the junction contained 11 bases not matched to a gene.

The chain uses TRBV25-1 and TRBJ2-3; D is unresolved. V lost 3 bases to trimming and J lost 2 bases, with 21 bases between them. The CDR3 has 18 residues. Germline V gene data show CDR1 as MGHDK and CDR2 as SYGVNS. The CDR3 nucleotides are TGTGCCAGCAGTGAGGGCCCCCAGGTGGGCTCGGACACAGATACGCAGTATTTT. It specifies CASSEGPQVGSDTDTQYF.

The chain employs TRBV27 and TRBJ2-5; D is uncertain. CDR1 and CDR2 from the germline V gene are MNHEY and SMNVEV (reference sequence). Trimming cost V 4 bases and J 5 bases, with 14 bases left between them. The CDR3 is made up of 14 amino acids. The CDR3 protein is CASSYKTPLETQYF. DNA for the CDR3: TGTGCCAGCAGTTACAAGACACCGTTGGAGACCCAGTACTTC.

The gene calls are TRBV9 and TRBJ2-3; 11 nucleotides match TRBD2. Germline V gene sequence: CDR1 SGDLS, CDR2 YYNGEE. V shed 3 bases, J shed 4 bases, and the junction held 4 bases outside the gene matches. This CDR3 region has 15 residues. CDR3 protein: CASSASSGGADTQYF. For the CDR3, the DNA is TGTGCCAGCAGCGCCAGTAGCGGGGGGGCAGATACGCAGTATTTT.

Only a few counts were recorded for this clone. This chain joins TRBV6-1 and TRBJ2-7, with D possibly matching TRBD2 (7 bases). This CDR3 has 13 residues. Germline-derived CDR1 and CDR2 are MNHNS and SASEGT. With 6 bases removed from V and 1 base from J, the gap between germline ends came to 10 bases. As DNA, the CDR3 is TGTGCCAGCAGGAAGGGGGGGTCCTACGAGCAGTACTTC. Translating gives CASRKGGSYEQYF.

The sample holds a few counts of this clone. The chain recombines TRBV5-5 with TRBJ2-6; maybe TRBD2 (6 bases). The V end lost 2 bases, the J end lost 0 bases, and 15 bases lay between the germline ends. Germline V CDR1 and CDR2: SGHKS, YYEKEE (reference sequence). CDR3 length equals 18 residues. CDR3 coding DNA: TGTGCCAGCAGCTTAAGGCCGGGGGTAAACTCTGGGGCCAACGTCCTGACTTTC. Its translation is CASSLRPGVNSGANVLTF.

This chain connects TRBV18 to TRBJ2-3; 13 nucleotides align to TRBD2. CDR3 length: 16 amino acids. V gave up 3 bases and J gave up 4 bases; unmatched junction bases: 4. Looked up from germline, CDR1 is KGHSH and CDR2 is LQKENI. The CDR3 spells CASSPRTSGSADTQYF. The CDR3 region has the DNA TGTGCCAGCTCACCGAGGACTAGCGGGAGTGCAGATACGCAGTATTTT.

V usage is TRBV30 and J usage is TRBJ1-4, with D unresolved. This CDR3 comprises 12 residues. Trimming removed 0 bases at V and 7 bases at J, with 6 bases between. The germline V gene encodes CDR1 GTSNPN and CDR2 SVGIG (reference sequence). Written as DNA, the CDR3 is TGTGCCTGGAGTGTAGGAGCTGAAAAACTGTTTTTT. Its protein is CAWSVGAEKLFF.

This clone was detected once. The chain joins TRBV5-1 to TRBJ2-4; D uncertain. V was cut by 2 bases and J by 1 base, with 10 bases left in between. The CDR3 runs to 15 residues. Germline assignment: CDR1 SGHRS and CDR2 YFSETQ. The CDR3 loop reads CASSFSGVAKNIQYF. The CDR3 DNA reads TGCGCCAGCAGCTTTAGTGGAGTGGCCAAAAACATTCAGTACTTC. Using reference TRBV5-1 and TRBJ2-4 for the parts outside the CDR3, the full variable domain is KAGVTQTPRYLIKTRGQQVTLSCSPISGHRSVSWYQQTPGQGLQFLFEYFSETQRNKGNFPGRFSGRQFSNSRSEMNVSTLELGDSALYLCASSFSGVAKNIQYFGAGTRLSVL.

This clone was detected only once. V gene TRBV5-4 combines with J gene TRBJ2-1; 11 nucleotides agree with TRBD2. This CDR3 is 16 amino acids long. Unmatched junction bases numbered 7, after V lost 3 bases and J lost 5 bases. CDR1 SGHNT and CDR2 YYREEE come from the germline V gene (reference sequence). The chain's CDR3 is CASSSIAGGPDNEQFF. The CDR3 DNA follows: TGTGCCAGCAGCTCAATAGCGGGGGGGCCTGACAATGAGCAGTTCTTC.

Remarks on this clone: Germline and junction disagree at one end, which may indicate a read error. Other DNA sequences in the sample encode the same CDR3. V usage is TRBV18 and J usage is TRBJ1-1; 7 bases agree with TRBD1. This CDR3 is 16 amino acids long. Germline V gene sequence: CDR1 KGHSH, CDR2 LQKENI. The CDR3 spells CASSPRQGYPDTEAFF. Written as DNA, the CDR3 is TGTGCCAGCTCACCCCGACAGGGTTATCCGGACACTGAGGCTTTCTTT.

J is TRBJ2-6 and V is TRBV6-1; D ambiguous. Germline assignment: CDR1 MNHNS and CDR2 SASEGT. CDR3 length: 11 residues. Trimming took 6 bases from V and 7 from J, leaving 4 bases between them. CDR3 protein: CASRLANVLTF. The CDR3 coding sequence is TGTGCCAGCAGGTTAGCCAACGTCCTGACTTTC.

This chain joins TRBV6-1 and TRBJ1-3; a possible D gene is TRBD1 (6 bases). CDR3 length equals 15 residues. Germline lookup yields CDR1 MNHNS and CDR2 SASEGT. Trimming left V 8 bases short and J 0 bases short, with 14 bases between. The CDR3 loop reads CASYRDTSSGNTIYF. CDR3 nucleotide sequence: TGTGCCAGCTACAGGGATACTAGCTCTGGAAACACCATATATTTT.

The chain combines TRBV11-2 with TRBJ2-7, with D perhaps matching TRBD2 (5 bases). V was clipped by 0 bases and J by 0 bases, with 6 bases between them. Germline V gene lookup returns CDR1 SGHAT and CDR2 FQNNGV. This CDR3 is built from 14 residues. The CDR3 DNA follows: TGTGCCAGCAGCTTAGACGGGGACTCCTACGAGCAGTACGTC. Translated, it gives CASSLDGDSYEQYV.

In its sample, this clone was seen once. This chain joins TRBV29-1 and TRBJ2-5; 9 bases fit TRBD2. The J call may not be correct, given that the DNA end is closer to TRBJ2-7. This CDR3 region has 16 residues. Germline lookup yields CDR1 SQVTM and CDR2 ANQGSEA. CDR3 in amino acids: CSVGPRGSGGLYEQYF. CDR3 bases: TGCAGCGTTGGGCCCAGGGGTAGCGGGGGCCTCTACGAGCAGTACTTC.